This T cell receptor (beta chain) was found in a study of cytomegalovirus exposure and HLA in healthy donors. Trimming shortened V by 2 bases and J by 7 bases, and 15 bases separated the two germline ends. CDR1 is SGHDT, CDR2 YYEEEE, per germline. The CDR3 sequence is 14 residues long. Sequencing was performed with immunoSEQ multiplex PCR; in TCRdb, only in-frame clones are kept and a portion is missing. The sample holds 130,000 to 150,000 clones, roughly 89% seen once. V is TRBV5-6 and J is TRBJ2-5, with D perhaps matching TRBD2 (6 bases). Sequenced material: PBMCs. The sequence came from a woman aged 18-30 years in good health and CMV-seropositive. The CDR3, as DNA: TGTGCCAGCAGCTTTCGGCGAGCAGCGGGGACCCAGTACTTC. Its protein product is CASSFRRAAGTQYF.